The next 21 T cell receptor beta chains were all read from a single sample in a study of shared clonotypes between healthy human individuals. Terminally differentiated effector memory CD45RA+ cells were excluded from the naive CD8 cells, which were CD45RO-negative and positively selected for CCR7. Profiling relied on immunoSEQ multiplex PCR, and the TCRdb table lists in-frame clones only, not all of them. The table has more than 600,000 clones, 90% to 95% seen once. Sequenced input: naive CD8+ T cells sorted from blood. The receptors shown here come from a man aged 30 to 39 in good health.

The gene calls are TRBV19 and TRBJ2-1; the D gene is possibly TRBD2 (5 bases). V lost 7 bases and J 0 bases, leaving 13 bases between the germline ends. Per the germline V gene, CDR1 is LNHDA and CDR2 is SQIVND (reference sequence). The CDR3 has 15 amino acids. CDR3 residues: CASNELGSSYNEQFF. CDR3 in DNA: TGTGCCAGTAATGAATTGGGGAGCTCCTACAATGAGCAGTTCTTC.

The chain joins TRBV7-9 to TRBJ2-7; 8 bases are shared with TRBD1. With 5 bases clipped from V and 4 bases from J, the junction kept 10 bases outside the gene matches. The CDR3 sequence is 15 residues long. Germline V gene lookup returns CDR1 SEHNR and CDR2 FQNEAQ (reference sequence). CDR3 sequence (DNA): TGTGCCAGCAGCCCCCGAGGACAGGGAGAATACGAGCAGTACTTC. This gives the protein CASSPRGQGEYEQYF.

The V call is TRBV5-6, the J call TRBJ2-7, with 8 bases lining up with TRBD1. The CDR3 is 14 amino acids. V was pared by 5 bases and J by 7 bases, with 11 bases of the junction left unmatched. Germline loops: CDR1 SGHDT, CDR2 YYEEEE. CDR3 in DNA: TGTGCCAGCAGTCTGGGGCAGGGGGCGAGGGAGCAGTACTTC. Its translation: CASSLGQGAREQYF.

The chain employs TRBV27 and TRBJ2-2, with D perhaps given as TRBD1 or TRBD2 (6 bases each). Germline V CDR1 and CDR2: MNHEY, SMNVEV (reference sequence). The CDR3 is 13 amino acids. Trimming removed 2 bases at V and 7 bases at J, with 8 bases between. The CDR3 loop is CASSLRGVGELFF. The CDR3 region has the DNA TGTGCCAGCAGTTTAAGGGGGGTCGGGGAGCTGTTTTTT.

The chain joins TRBV6-1 to TRBJ2-7; D is unresolved. The CDR3 contains 18 residues. Germline V gene lookup returns CDR1 MNHNS and CDR2 SASEGT. V lost 4 bases to trimming and J lost 2 bases, with 24 bases between them. DNA of the CDR3: TGTGCCAGCAGTGCCCAAAAGGTTGCCCCGAACCGCGCCTACGAGCAGTACTTC. Translation gives CASSAQKVAPNRAYEQYF.

To note about this clone: This probably arose from a read error, given a far larger clone one base away. This chain connects TRBV27 to TRBJ2-2, with D uncertain. V was clipped by 2 bases and J by 7 bases, with 5 bases between them. Germline-derived CDR1 and CDR2 are MNHEY and SMNVEV (reference sequence). The CDR3 is made up of 12 amino acids. CDR3 protein: CASSLIGGELFF. The CDR3 DNA reads TGTGCCAGCAGTTTAATCGGCGGGGAGCTGTTTTTT.

To note about this clone: Other DNA sequences in this specimen translate into the identical CDR3. The V gene is TRBV11-2, the J gene TRBJ2-3; 10 bases are a match to TRBD2. The CDR3 runs to 16 residues. J gave up 2 bases and V 1 base, and 3 bases lay outside the gene matches. CDR1 SGHAT and CDR2 FQNNGV come from the germline V gene. In nucleotides, the CDR3 is TGTGCCAGCAGCTTAGGGCTAGCGGGGGACACAGATACGCAGTATTTT. Amino acid sequence: CASSLGLAGDTDTQYF.

The CDR3 nucleotides are TGTGCCAGCAGCTTAGTGACAGGGGGGATCACAGATACGCAGTATTTT. Translated: CASSLVTGGITDTQYF. The V gene is TRBV11-2, the J gene TRBJ2-3; 9 nucleotides line up with TRBD1. V dropped 1 base and J dropped 2; count of bases not matched to a gene: 4. The germline CDR1 and CDR2 sequences are SGHAT and FQNNGV. The CDR3 consists of 16 residues.

The rearrangement links TRBV19 to TRBJ2-1; D remains ambiguous. This CDR3 spans 16 amino acids. V lost 1 base to trimming and J lost 5 bases, with 15 bases between them. CDR1 is LNHDA, CDR2 SQIVND, per germline (reference sequence). CDR3 region: CASSIVAQPPDNEQFF. The CDR3 DNA reads TGTGCCAGTAGTATAGTTGCCCAACCCCCGGACAATGAGCAGTTCTTC. The whole variable domain, remainder taken from reference TRBV19 and TRBJ2-1, is DGGITQSPKYLFRKEGQNVTLSCEQNLNHDAMYWYRQDPGQGLRLIYYSQIVNDFQKGDIAEGYSVSREKKESFPLTVTSAQKNPTAFYLCASSIVAQPPDNEQFFGPGTRLTVL.

The chain links TRBV5-1 to TRBJ1-4, with D uncertain. Trimming left V 0 bases short and J 4 bases short, with 10 bases between. Germline lookup yields CDR1 SGHRS and CDR2 YFSETQ. This CDR3 is 15 amino acids long. CDR3 loop: CASSLGLPNNEKLFF. In nucleotides, the CDR3 is TGCGCCAGCAGCTTGGGTTTGCCCAATAATGAAAAACTGTTTTTT.

On this clone itself: Other DNA sequences within the sample encode an identical CDR3. V and J are TRBV27 and TRBJ2-1; TRBD2 agrees at 10 bases. The V and J ends lost 5 bases and 7 bases, in that order; junction bases with no gene match: 5. Per the germline V gene, CDR1 is MNHEY and CDR2 is SMNVEV (reference sequence). There are 14 residues in the CDR3. The CDR3 coding sequence is TGTGCCAGCAGTCTAGCGGGAGTGGGTAATGAGCAGTTCTTC. It translates to CASSLAGVGNEQFF.

This rearrangement joins TRBV28 to TRBJ2-1; 7 bases match TRBD1. Trimming removed 3 bases from V and 0 bases from J; junction bases left unmatched: 8. Per the germline V gene, CDR1 is MDHEN and CDR2 is SYDVKM. This CDR3 is built from 17 residues. CDR3 sequence (DNA): TGTGCCAGCAGTTTCCTGGGGACAGAGAGCTCCTACAATGAGCAGTTCTTC. Protein: CASSFLGTESSYNEQFF.

The rearrangement uses TRBV7-8 and TRBJ2-3; maybe TRBD2 (6 bases). Germline CDR1 SGHVS, CDR2 FQNEAQ. The ends were cut back, 1 base at V and 2 bases at J, with 10 bases in the middle. The CDR3 has 15 amino acids. Written as DNA, the CDR3 is TGTGCCAGCAGCTTAGTCGCGGGGTACACAGATACGCAGTATTTT. Protein: CASSLVAGYTDTQYF. The whole variable domain, remainder taken from reference TRBV7-8 and TRBJ2-3, is GAGVSQSPRYKVAKRGQDVALRCDPISGHVSLFWYQQALGQGPEFLTYFQNEAQLDKSGLPSDRFFAERPEGSVSTLKIQRTQQEDSAVYLCASSLVAGYTDTQYFGPGTRLTVL.

This chain links TRBV7-9 with TRBJ2-7; D is ambiguous. Trimming took 5 bases from V and 4 from J, leaving 12 bases between them. The germline V gene has CDR1 SEHNR and CDR2 FQNEAQ (reference sequence). The CDR3 spans 13 residues. CDR3 bases: TGTGCCAGCAGCAGCAGCCCGGGTTACGAGCAGTACTTC. Protein: CASSSSPGYEQYF.

This chain uses TRBV2 with TRBJ2-7; 10 bases map to TRBD1. With 3 bases clipped from V and 4 bases from J, the junction kept 9 bases outside the gene matches. This CDR3 has 16 residues. The germline CDR1 and CDR2 sequences are SNHLY and FYNNEI. The CDR3 bases are TGTGCCAGCAGTGACCCAGGAGGGACAGGGGAATACGAGCAGTACTTC. This encodes CASSDPGGTGEYEQYF.

V gene TRBV11-2 combines with J gene TRBJ2-5; 10 positions agree with TRBD1. There are 14 residues in the CDR3. CDR1 is SGHAT, CDR2 FQNNGV, per germline. The V segment lost 9 bases and the J segment 3 bases; nucleotides outside the gene matches: 7. CDR3 DNA sequence: TGTGCCAGTCTTCCAGGGACAGGGGAAGAGACCCAGTACTTC. Protein sequence: CASLPGTGEETQYF. The full variable domain, rest sourced from reference TRBV11-2 and TRBJ2-5, is EAGVAQSPRYKIIEKRQSVAFWCNPISGHATLYWYQQILGQGPKLLIQFQNNGVVDDSQLPKDRFSAERLKGVDSTLKIQPAKLEDSAVYLCASLPGTGEETQYFGPGTRLLVL.

This clone occurred once. The chain joins TRBV29-1 to TRBJ2-3; 12 bases are a match to TRBD1. The CDR3 totals 16 residues. Germline V CDR1 and CDR2: SQVTM, ANQGSEA. V was clipped by 5 bases and J by 1 base; unmatched bases: 7. The CDR3 region is CSVPGTGGLGTDTQYF. The CDR3 DNA follows: TGCAGCGTTCCCGGGACAGGGGGCTTGGGCACAGATACGCAGTATTTT.

Written as DNA, the CDR3 is TGTGCCAGCAGCTTGGAGGGACCCGGGGAGCTGTTTTTT. Translation gives CASSLEGPGELFF. The chain uses TRBV5-4 and TRBJ2-2; D may be TRBD1 or TRBD2 (5 bases each). Trimming removed 0 bases from V and 6 bases from J, with 6 bases in between. Germline V gene lookup returns CDR1 SGHNT and CDR2 YYREEE (reference sequence). The CDR3 is made up of 13 amino acids.

This clone showed up just once. The V gene is TRBV29-1, the J gene TRBJ2-1; TRBD2 might be the D (5 bases). Germline CDR1 and CDR2: SQVTM and ANQGSEA. This CDR3 spans 16 amino acids. V shed 1 base and J shed 0 bases, with 13 bases lying between them. In DNA, the CDR3 is TGCAGCGTTGAAGGGGGAGTCCAAAGCTCCTACAATGAGCAGTTCTTC. Translating gives CSVEGGVQSSYNEQFF.

The chain links TRBV11-2 to TRBJ1-1; a weak D match, TRBD1 (5 bases). Looked up from germline, CDR1 is SGHAT and CDR2 is FQNNGV. Trimming took off 3 bases at V and 4 bases at J, with 12 bases between the two ends. The CDR3 totals 14 residues. CDR3 loop: CASSFQGLSTEAFF. CDR3 DNA: TGTGCCAGCAGCTTTCAGGGCCTGAGCACTGAAGCTTTCTTT.

This chain links TRBV27 with TRBJ2-1, with 8 bases lining up with TRBD1. Trimming cost V 6 bases and J 9 bases; bases outside gene matches: 4. The CDR3 is 12 residues long. Germline V gene lookup returns CDR1 MNHEY and CDR2 SMNVEV (reference sequence). The DNA of the CDR3 is TGTGCCAGCAGGAGAACAGGGGGTGAGCAGTTCTTC. Its translation: CASRRTGGEQFF.